The TCR beta chain under discussion was sequenced for a study of T cell repertoires in cytomegalovirus infection. Study background: Public signatures in TCR beta pointed to CMV infection and matching HLA type. Study-wide points: HLA-C-restricted CMV clonotypes gave the most frequent clonotype in two of eight donors. CMV carriers with the relevant HLA were identified by cumulative public TCR beta family frequency.

Only a few counts were recorded for this clonotype. Antigen specificity is unknown. Using its own MiXCR run on the reads, TCRdb lists one record per CDR3 protein. The profile shows 250,000 to 300,000 distinct CDR3 sequences, approximately 15% of them singletons. The TCR was taken from a human donor in good health (CMV status not recorded). Some clones in this sample may be carry-over from other donors' samples. Source material: CD8+ T cells from PBMCs.

The CDR3 protein is CASSFLPGQGTYEQYF. CDR3 coding DNA: TGTGCCAGCAGTTTTCTTCCGGGACAGGGAACCTACGAGCAGTACTTC. The rearrangement links TRBV27 to TRBJ2-7; 9 nucleotides align to TRBD1. V shed 3 bases and J 2 bases; nucleotides not matched to a gene: 8. Germline CDR1 reads MNHEY; CDR2 reads SMNVEV (reference sequence). This CDR3 has 16 amino acids.